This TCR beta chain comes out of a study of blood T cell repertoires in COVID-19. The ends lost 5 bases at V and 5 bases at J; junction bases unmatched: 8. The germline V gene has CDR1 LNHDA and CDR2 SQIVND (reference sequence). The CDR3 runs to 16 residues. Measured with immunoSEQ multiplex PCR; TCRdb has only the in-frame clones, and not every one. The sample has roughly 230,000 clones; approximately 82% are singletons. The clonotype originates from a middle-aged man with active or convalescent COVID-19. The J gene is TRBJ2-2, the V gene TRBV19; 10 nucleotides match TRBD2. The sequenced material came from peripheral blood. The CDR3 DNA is TGTGCCAGTAGTGCTCTAGCGGGAGTAAAGACCGGGGAGCTGTTTTTT. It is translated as CASSALAGVKTGELFF.